This is a list of T cell receptor beta chains from one sample in a study of blood T cell repertoires in COVID-19. The method was immunoSEQ multiplex PCR; TCRdb's version includes in-frame clones alone and lacks a portion of them. The repertoire holds about 120,000 clones, around nine tenths seen once, with roughly 3.7% in the top ten. Sequenced sample: peripheral blood. The source is a man aged 45-60 years with active COVID-19. The CDR3 runs from the conserved cysteine through the conserved F or W. A D gene is named only where the DNA matches it firmly.

. | TRBV11-3 | CASSFPGETQYF
. | TRBV29-1 | CSVVWQGTEAFF
TRBD1 | TRBV19 | CASSIGDRVVNEQFF
. | TRBV19 | CASIRGGQGLSYEQYF
TRBD1 | TRBV6-5 | CASSHPGQVGEKLFF
. | TRBV6-5 | CASSYDGRGSKNIQYF
TRBD1 | TRBV29-1 | CSVAGTANEQFF
TRBD1 | TRBV15 | CATSNQVGTDWNQPQHF
TRBD1 | TRBV6-5 | CATSTDRGGNQPQHF
. | TRBV6-5 | CASRPAGYNTEAFF
. | TRBV5-1 | CASSLAATAGNTIYF
TRBD2 | TRBV7-9 | CASSPLAVGMFF
. | TRBV6-5 | CASTGSTNSPLHF
TRBD1 | TRBV11-3 | CASSYPDRGHSIGRPYEQYF
TRBD1 | TRBV6-5 | CASLTGVFSPLHF
TRBD2 | TRBV2 | CASRRGGSADTQYF
TRBD1 | TRBV10-3 | CAISDATGSQPQHF
TRBD1 | TRBV11-3 | CASSWGTGLTGELFF
TRBD1 | TRBV10-1 | CASRGQGATEAFF
. | TRBV6-1 | CASNPRGGTEAFF
TRBD1 | TRBV7-9 | CASSLGQGVPEAFF
. | TRBV25-1 | CASSAGDYGYTF
. | TRBV21-1 | CASSKAGNRVGSPLHF